This T cell receptor beta chain was recorded in a study of blood T cell repertoires in COVID-19. Original analysis: Reference gene primer amplification in the assay estimated nucleated cell counts. Clones were read by immunoSEQ multiplex PCR, and TCRdb kept only the in-frame ones, dropping some. The DNA gave D and trimming, while V, J and clone size come from that table. The sample lists 250,000 to 300,000 clones; approximately 81% were seen once. This CDR3 comprises 14 residues. V shed 2 bases and J shed 1 base, with 6 bases lying between them. Germline loops: CDR1 ENHRY, CDR2 SYGVKD. V and J are TRBV10-3 and TRBJ2-1; the D gene is possibly TRBD1 (5 bases). This sequence was found in a man in his sixties with acute or convalescent COVID-19. The sequencing input was peripheral blood. The CDR3 is CAISEQGSYNEQFF. The CDR3, as DNA: TGTGCCATCAGTGAGCAGGGTTCCTACAATGAGCAGTTCTTC.